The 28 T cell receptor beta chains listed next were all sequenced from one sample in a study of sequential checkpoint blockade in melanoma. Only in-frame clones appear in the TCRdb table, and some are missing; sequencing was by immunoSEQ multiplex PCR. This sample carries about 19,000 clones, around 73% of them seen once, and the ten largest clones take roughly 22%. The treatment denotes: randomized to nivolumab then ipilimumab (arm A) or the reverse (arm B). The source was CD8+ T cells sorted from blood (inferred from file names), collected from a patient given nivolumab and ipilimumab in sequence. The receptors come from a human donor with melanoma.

The CDR3 sequence is CASSQSTVNGYTF. The CDR3 region has the DNA TGTGCCAGCAGCCAATCCACAGTGAACGGCTACACCTTC. The chain couples TRBV16 to TRBJ1-2; D is ambiguous. This CDR3 has 13 amino acids. Germline CDR1 reads KGHSY; CDR2 reads FQNENV. V was shortened by 0 bases and J by 8 bases, with 10 bases between the two germline ends.

In nucleotides, the CDR3 is TGTGCCAGCAGTTCCCCCGGGACCACGGGGGATGAGCAGTTCTTC. As protein: CASSSPGTTGDEQFF. The J gene is TRBJ2-1, the V gene TRBV6-5, with D tentatively TRBD2 (6 bases). V was trimmed by 4 bases and J by 8 bases, leaving 18 bases between them. The CDR3 is made up of 15 amino acids. CDR1 is MNHEY, CDR2 SVGAGI, per germline.

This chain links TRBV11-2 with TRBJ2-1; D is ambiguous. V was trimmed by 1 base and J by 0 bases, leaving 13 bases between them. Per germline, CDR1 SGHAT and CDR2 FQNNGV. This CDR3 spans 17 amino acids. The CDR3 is CASSLGPTTSSYNEQFF. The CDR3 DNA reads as TGTGCCAGCAGCTTAGGTCCCACTACCTCCTCCTACAATGAGCAGTTCTTC.

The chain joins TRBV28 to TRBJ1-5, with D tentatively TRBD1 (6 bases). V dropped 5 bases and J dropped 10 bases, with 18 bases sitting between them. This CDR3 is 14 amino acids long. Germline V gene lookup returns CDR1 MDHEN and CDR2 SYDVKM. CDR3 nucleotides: TGTGCCAGCAGTCTGCGACAGGTCTTCTATCCCCAGCATTTT. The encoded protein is CASSLRQVFYPQHF.

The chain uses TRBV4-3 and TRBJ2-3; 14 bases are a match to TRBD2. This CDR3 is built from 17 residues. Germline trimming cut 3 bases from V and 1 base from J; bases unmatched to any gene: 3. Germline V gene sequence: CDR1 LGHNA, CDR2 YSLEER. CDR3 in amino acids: CASSQGLAGDGTDTQYF. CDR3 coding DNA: TGCGCCAGCAGCCAGGGACTAGCGGGAGATGGCACAGATACGCAGTATTTT.

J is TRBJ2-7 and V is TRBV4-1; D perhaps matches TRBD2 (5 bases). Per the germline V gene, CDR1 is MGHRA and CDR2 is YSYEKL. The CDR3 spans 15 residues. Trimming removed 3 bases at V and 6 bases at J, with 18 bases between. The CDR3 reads CASSHAASSGVEQYF. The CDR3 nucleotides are TGCGCCAGCAGCCACGCGGCCTCCTCCGGGGTCGAGCAGTACTTC.

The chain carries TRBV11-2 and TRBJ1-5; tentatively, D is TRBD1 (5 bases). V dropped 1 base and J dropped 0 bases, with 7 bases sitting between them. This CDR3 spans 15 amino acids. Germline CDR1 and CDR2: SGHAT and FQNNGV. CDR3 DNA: TGTGCCAGCAGCTTAGCAGGGAATAGCAATCAGCCCCAGCATTTT. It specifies CASSLAGNSNQPQHF. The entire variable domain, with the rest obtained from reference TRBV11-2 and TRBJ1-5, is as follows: EAGVAQSPRYKIIEKRQSVAFWCNPISGHATLYWYQQILGQGPKLLIQFQNNGVVDDSQLPKDRFSAERLKGVDSTLKIQPAKLEDSAVYLCASSLAGNSNQPQHFGDGTRLSIL.

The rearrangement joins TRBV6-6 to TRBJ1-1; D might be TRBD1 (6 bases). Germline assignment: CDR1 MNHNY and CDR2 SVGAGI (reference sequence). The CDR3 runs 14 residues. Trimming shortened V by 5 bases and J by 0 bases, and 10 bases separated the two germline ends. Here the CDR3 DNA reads TGTGCCAGCAGTAACGGGGGGCTGAACACTGAAGCTTTCTTT. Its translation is CASSNGGLNTEAFF.

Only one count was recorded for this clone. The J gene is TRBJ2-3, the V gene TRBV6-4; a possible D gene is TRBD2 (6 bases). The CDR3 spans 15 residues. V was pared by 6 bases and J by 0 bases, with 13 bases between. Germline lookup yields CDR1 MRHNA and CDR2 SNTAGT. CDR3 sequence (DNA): TGTGCCAGCAGCCCTAGCGAAATTAGCACAGATACGCAGTATTTT. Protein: CASSPSEISTDTQYF.

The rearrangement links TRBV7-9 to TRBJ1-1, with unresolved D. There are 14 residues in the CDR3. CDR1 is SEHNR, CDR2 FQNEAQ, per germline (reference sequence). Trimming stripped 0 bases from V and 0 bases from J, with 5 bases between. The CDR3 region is CASSLARVNTEAFF. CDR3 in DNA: TGTGCCAGCAGCTTAGCGCGAGTGAACACTGAAGCTTTCTTT.

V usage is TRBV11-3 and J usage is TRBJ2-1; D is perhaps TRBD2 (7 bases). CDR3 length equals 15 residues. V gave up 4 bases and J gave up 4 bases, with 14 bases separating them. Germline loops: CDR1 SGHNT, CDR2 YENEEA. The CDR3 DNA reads TGTGCCAGCAGCTATTCGGGGGGCGCGTACAATGAGCAGTTCTTC. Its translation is CASSYSGGAYNEQFF.

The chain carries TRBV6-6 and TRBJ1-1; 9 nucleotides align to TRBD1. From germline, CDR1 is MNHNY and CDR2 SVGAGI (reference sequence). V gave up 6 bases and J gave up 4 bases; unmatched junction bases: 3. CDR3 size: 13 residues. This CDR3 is CASRRQGGTEAFF. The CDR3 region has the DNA TGTGCCAGCAGACGACAGGGGGGCACTGAAGCTTTCTTT.

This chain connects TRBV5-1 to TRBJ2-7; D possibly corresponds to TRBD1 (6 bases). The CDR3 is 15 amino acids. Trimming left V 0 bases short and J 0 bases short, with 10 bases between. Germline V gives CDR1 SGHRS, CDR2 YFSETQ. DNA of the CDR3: TGCGCCAGCAGCTTGGTGGGGGCGAGCTCCTACGAGCAGTACTTC. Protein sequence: CASSLVGASSYEQYF.

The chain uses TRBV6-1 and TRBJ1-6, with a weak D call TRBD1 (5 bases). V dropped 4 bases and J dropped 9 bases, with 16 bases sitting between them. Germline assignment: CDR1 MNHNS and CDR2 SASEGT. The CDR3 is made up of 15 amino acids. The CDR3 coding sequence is TGTGCCAGCAGTGGCATGGACTCGGGGGTTTCACCCCTCCACTTT. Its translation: CASSGMDSGVSPLHF.

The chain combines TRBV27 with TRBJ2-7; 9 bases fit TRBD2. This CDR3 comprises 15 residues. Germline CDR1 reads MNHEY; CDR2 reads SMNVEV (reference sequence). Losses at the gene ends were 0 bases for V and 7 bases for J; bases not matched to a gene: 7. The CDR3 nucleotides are TGTGCCAGCAGTTTATCGAGCGGGAGGACGGGGGAGCAGTACTTC. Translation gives CASSLSSGRTGEQYF.

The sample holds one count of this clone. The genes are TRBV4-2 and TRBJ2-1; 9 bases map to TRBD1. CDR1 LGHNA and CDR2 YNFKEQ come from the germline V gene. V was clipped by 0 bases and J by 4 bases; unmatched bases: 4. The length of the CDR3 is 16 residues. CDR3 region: CASSQDRGTGYNEQFF. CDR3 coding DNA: TGTGCCAGCAGCCAAGATCGGGGGACAGGGTACAATGAGCAGTTCTTC.

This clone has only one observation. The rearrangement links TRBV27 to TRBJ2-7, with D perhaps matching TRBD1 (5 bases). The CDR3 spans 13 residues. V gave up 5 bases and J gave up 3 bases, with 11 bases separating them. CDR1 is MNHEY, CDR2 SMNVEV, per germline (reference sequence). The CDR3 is CASSLRQFYEQYF. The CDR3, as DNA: TGTGCCAGCAGTCTAAGACAGTTCTACGAGCAGTACTTC.

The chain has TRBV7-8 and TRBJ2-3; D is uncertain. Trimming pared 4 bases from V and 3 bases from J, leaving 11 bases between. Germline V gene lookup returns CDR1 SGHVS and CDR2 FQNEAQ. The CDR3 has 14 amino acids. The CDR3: CASSSLGLTDTQYF. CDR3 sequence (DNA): TGTGCCAGCAGCTCCCTGGGCCTAACAGATACGCAGTATTTT.

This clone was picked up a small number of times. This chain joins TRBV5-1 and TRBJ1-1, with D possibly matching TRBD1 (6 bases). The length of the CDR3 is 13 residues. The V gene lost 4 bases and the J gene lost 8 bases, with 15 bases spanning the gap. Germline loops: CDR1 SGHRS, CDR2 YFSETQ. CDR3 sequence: CASSQDRGAEAFF. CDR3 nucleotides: TGCGCCAGCAGCCAAGATCGGGGGGCCGAAGCTTTCTTT. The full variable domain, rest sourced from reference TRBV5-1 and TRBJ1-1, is KAGVTQTPRYLIKTRGQQVTLSCSPISGHRSVSWYQQTPGQGLQFLFEYFSETQRNKGNFPGRFSGRQFSNSRSEMNVSTLELGDSALYLCASSQDRGAEAFFGQGTRLTVV.

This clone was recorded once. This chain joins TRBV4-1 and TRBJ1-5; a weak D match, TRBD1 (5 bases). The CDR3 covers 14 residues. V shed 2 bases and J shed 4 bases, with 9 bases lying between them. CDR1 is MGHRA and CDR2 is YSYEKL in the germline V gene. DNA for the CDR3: TGCGCCAGCAGCCAATTGCAGGGAAATCAGCCCCAGCATTTT. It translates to CASSQLQGNQPQHF.

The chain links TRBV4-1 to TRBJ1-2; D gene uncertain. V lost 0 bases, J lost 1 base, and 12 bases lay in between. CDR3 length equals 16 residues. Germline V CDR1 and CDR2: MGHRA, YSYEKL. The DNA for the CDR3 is TGCGCCAGCAGCCAAGAAGCGGCCGTCTTTAACTATGGCTACACCTTC. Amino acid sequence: CASSQEAAVFNYGYTF.

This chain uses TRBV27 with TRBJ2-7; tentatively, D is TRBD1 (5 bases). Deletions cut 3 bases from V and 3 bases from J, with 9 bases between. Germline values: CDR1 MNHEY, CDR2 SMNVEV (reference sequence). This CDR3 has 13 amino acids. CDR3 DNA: TGTGCCAGCAGTTTCCTCCAGGGCTACGAGCAGTACTTC. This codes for CASSFLQGYEQYF.

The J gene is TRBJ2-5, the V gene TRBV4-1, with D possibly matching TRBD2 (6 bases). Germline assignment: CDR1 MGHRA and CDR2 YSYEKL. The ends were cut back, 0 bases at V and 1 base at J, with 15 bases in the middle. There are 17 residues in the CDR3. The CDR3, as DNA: TGCGCCAGCAGCCAAGAAAGGGATAGCGGCCCCCAAGAGACCCAGTACTTC. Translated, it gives CASSQERDSGPQETQYF.

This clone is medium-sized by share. The CDR3 loop is CASSYLAGGSSYEQYF. As DNA, the CDR3 is TGTGCCAGCAGTTATCTAGCGGGAGGGAGCTCCTACGAGCAGTACTTC. J is TRBJ2-7 and V is TRBV6-5, with 12 bases fitting TRBD2. The CDR3 sequence is 16 residues long. CDR1 is MNHEY and CDR2 is SVGAGI in the germline V gene. Unmatched junction bases numbered 3, after V lost 3 bases and J lost 0 bases.

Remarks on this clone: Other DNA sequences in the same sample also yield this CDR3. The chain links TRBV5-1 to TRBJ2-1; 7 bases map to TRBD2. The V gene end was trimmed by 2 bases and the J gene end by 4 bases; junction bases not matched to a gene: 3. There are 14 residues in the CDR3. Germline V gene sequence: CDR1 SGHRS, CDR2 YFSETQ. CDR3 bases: TGCGCCAGCAGCTTCGGCGGGGGTTACAATGAGCAGTTCTTC. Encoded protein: CASSFGGGYNEQFF.

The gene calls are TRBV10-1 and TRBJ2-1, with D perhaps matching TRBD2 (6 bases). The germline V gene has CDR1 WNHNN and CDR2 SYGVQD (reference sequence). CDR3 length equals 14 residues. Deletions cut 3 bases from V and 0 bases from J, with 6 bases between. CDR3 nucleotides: TGCGCCAGCAGTGACGGGAGCTCCTACAATGAGCAGTTCTTC. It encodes CASSDGSSYNEQFF.

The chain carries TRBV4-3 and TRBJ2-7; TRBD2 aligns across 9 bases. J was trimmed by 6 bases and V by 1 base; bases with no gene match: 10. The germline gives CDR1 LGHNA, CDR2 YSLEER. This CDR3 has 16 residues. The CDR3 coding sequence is TGCGCCAGCAGCCAAGGTGGTAGCGGGAGTTTTATCGAGCAGTACTTC. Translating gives CASSQGGSGSFIEQYF.

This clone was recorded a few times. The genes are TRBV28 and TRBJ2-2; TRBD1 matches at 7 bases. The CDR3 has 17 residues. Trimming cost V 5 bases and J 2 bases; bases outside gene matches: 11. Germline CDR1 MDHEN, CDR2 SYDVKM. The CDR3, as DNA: TGTGCCAGCAGTCCGACAGGGTTGGGTTCCAACACCGGGGAGCTGTTTTTT. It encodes CASSPTGLGSNTGELFF.